These 17 T cell receptor beta chains came from one sample sequenced in a study of cytomegalovirus exposure and HLA in healthy donors. Researchers ran the PCR with 60 Vbeta and 13 Jbeta primers. Using immunoSEQ multiplex PCR, the repertoire was profiled, and TCRdb retains in-frame clones only, with some absent. The data contain 75,000 to 95,000 clones, about 62% of them seen just once; the ten biggest clones take up about 3.8%. The sequenced material came from PBMCs. These receptors were obtained from a man aged 25 to 40 in good health and CMV-seronegative.

In regard to this clone: One end of the junction is discordant with germline, which a read error may explain. The rearrangement uses TRBV28 and TRBJ1-2, with a weak D call TRBD1 (5 bases). Germline V gives CDR1 MDHEN, CDR2 SYDVKM. There are 14 residues in the CDR3. The CDR3 DNA reads as TGTGCCAGCAGTTCCTTTGACAGATTCTATGGCTACATCTTC. Its protein product is CASSSFDRFYGYIF.

The chain combines TRBV21-1 with TRBJ2-7; TRBD2, the D gene given by the table, was not confirmed from the DNA. TRBV21-1 is termed a pseudogene. This CDR3 contains 12 residues. The CDR3 nucleotides are TGTGCCAGCCCCCGGGCGGGCTACGAGCAGTACTTC. This gives the protein CASPRAGYEQYF.

This clone was seen just once. The V call is TRBV19, the J call TRBJ2-2, with unresolved D. CDR3 length: 14 residues. Germline loops: CDR1 LNHDA, CDR2 SQIVND (reference sequence). V was clipped by 9 bases and J by 2 bases, with 13 bases between them. CDR3 sequence: CASLSTLNTGELFF. The CDR3 DNA reads TGTGCCAGCCTTAGCACACTTAACACCGGGGAGCTGTTTTTT. Full variable domain (missing parts from reference TRBV19 and TRBJ2-2): DGGITQSPKYLFRKEGQNVTLSCEQNLNHDAMYWYRQDPGQGLRLIYYSQIVNDFQKGDIAEGYSVSREKKESFPLTVTSAQKNPTAFYLCASLSTLNTGELFFGEGSRLTVL.

The rearrangement uses TRBV18 and TRBJ2-3; 9 positions match TRBD1. CDR3 length: 14 residues. The germline gives CDR1 KGHSH, CDR2 LQKENI. With 4 bases clipped from V and 4 bases from J, the junction kept 3 bases outside the gene matches. The CDR3 DNA is TGTGCCAGCTCACGGGACAGGGTAGCAGATACGCAGTATTTT. This encodes CASSRDRVADTQYF.

CDR3 region: CAGNRVNTEAFF. The CDR3 coding sequence is TGTGCCGGTAACAGGGTGAACACTGAAGCTTTCTTT. The chain couples TRBV28 to TRBJ1-1, with a weak D call TRBD1 (6 bases). The CDR3 extends over 12 amino acids. The V gene lost 11 bases and the J gene lost 0 bases, with 10 bases spanning the gap. Per the germline V gene, CDR1 is MDHEN and CDR2 is SYDVKM.

This clone appeared a few times. The chain uses TRBV12-5 and TRBJ1-6; perhaps TRBD1 as D (5 bases). Looked up from germline, CDR1 is LGHNT and CDR2 is FRNRAP. The length of the CDR3 is 16 residues. V was trimmed by 4 bases and J by 10 bases, leaving 20 bases between them. CDR3 region: CASGSLEGQGRSPLHF. CDR3 coding DNA: TGTGCTAGTGGTTCTCTGGAAGGGCAGGGAAGATCACCCCTCCACTTT.

The chain is built from TRBV5-1 and TRBJ2-3; D ambiguous. V lost 0 bases and J lost 6, with 8 bases in between. This CDR3 region has 13 residues. The germline V gene encodes CDR1 SGHRS and CDR2 YFSETQ. In DNA form, the CDR3 reads TGCGCCAGCAGCTTGGCCGTTATGGATACGCAGTATTTT. As protein: CASSLAVMDTQYF.

The rearrangement links TRBV27 to TRBJ2-1, with 9 bases matching TRBD1. The length of the CDR3 is 16 residues. Trimming at V came to 5 bases and at J to 10 bases, leaving 15 bases not matched to a gene. Germline-derived CDR1 and CDR2 are MNHEY and SMNVEV (reference sequence). As DNA, the CDR3 is TGTGCCAGCAGTACCGCCGGGACAGGGCTAGCAGGCGAGCAGTTCTTC. This sequence encodes CASSTAGTGLAGEQFF.

The V call is TRBV5-1, the J call TRBJ2-5; 8 bases match TRBD1. The CDR3 loop spans 15 amino acids. Germline CDR1 is SGHRS and CDR2 is YFSETQ. After removal of 2 bases from V and 4 bases from J, the junction contained 7 bases not matched to a gene. The CDR3 DNA is TGCGCCAGCAGCTTAAGACAGGGGATGAGAGAGACCCAGTACTTC. This encodes CASSLRQGMRETQYF.

The V gene is TRBV10-3, the J gene TRBJ2-3; 7 bases map to TRBD2. Trimming took 11 bases from V and 0 from J; bases not matched to a gene: 5. The CDR3 consists of 13 residues. Germline loops: CDR1 ENHRY, CDR2 SYGVKD. CDR3 residues: CAVASGSTDTQYF. In DNA form, the CDR3 reads TGTGCCGTAGCTAGCGGTAGCACAGATACGCAGTATTTT.

This sequence joins TRBV30 and TRBJ2-1; tentative D call: TRBD2 (5 bases). Trimming took 2 bases from V and 8 from J, leaving 16 bases between them. The CDR3 has 14 amino acids. Germline V gene data show CDR1 as GTSNPN and CDR2 as SVGIG (reference sequence). CDR3: CAWSPTREGHEQFF. In nucleotides, the CDR3 is TGTGCCTGGAGTCCAACTAGAGAAGGCCATGAGCAGTTCTTC.

The chain recombines TRBV5-1 with TRBJ2-1; 7 nucleotides agree with TRBD1. The CDR3 sequence is 16 residues long. V dropped 3 bases and J dropped 0; count of bases not matched to a gene: 6. Germline loops: CDR1 SGHRS, CDR2 YFSETQ. The CDR3 here is CASSYRQGDSYNEQFF. CDR3 nucleotide sequence: TGCGCCAGCAGCTATAGACAGGGCGACTCCTACAATGAGCAGTTCTTC.

This clone occurred a few times. The CDR3 protein is CASSLVYEETVYGYTF. The CDR3 coding sequence is TGTGCCAGCAGCTTGGTCTACGAGGAGACAGTATATGGCTACACCTTC. The J gene is TRBJ1-2, the V gene TRBV5-6; tentatively, D is TRBD1 (5 bases). There are 16 residues in the CDR3. V gave up 0 bases and J gave up 5 bases, with 17 bases separating them. Germline V gives CDR1 SGHDT, CDR2 YYEEEE.

The V gene is TRBV2, the J gene TRBJ2-3; D perhaps matches TRBD1 (6 bases). V was trimmed by 4 bases and J by 0 bases, leaving 11 bases between them. The CDR3 runs to 15 residues. Germline V gene sequence: CDR1 SNHLY, CDR2 FYNNEI. The CDR3 spells CASSVSRGSTDTQYF. In DNA form, the CDR3 reads TGTGCCAGCAGTGTTAGCAGGGGAAGCACAGATACGCAGTATTTT.

V is TRBV18 and J is TRBJ2-5; 8 bases are shared with TRBD2. The assigned J gene may be wrong: the sequence end matches TRBJ2-7 better. The CDR3 contains 15 residues. Looked up from germline, CDR1 is KGHSH and CDR2 is LQKENI. This CDR3 is CASSPRGGQSYEQYF. CDR3 nucleotides: TGTGCCAGCTCCCCCCGGGGGGGCCAATCCTACGAGCAGTACTTC.

This clone was counted a few times. This rearrangement joins TRBV7-6 to TRBJ2-3; the D is unclear. This CDR3 spans 13 amino acids. The V gene's germline CDR1 is SGHVS and CDR2 FNYEAQ. Trimming removed 6 bases at V and 3 bases at J, with 10 bases between. In DNA, the CDR3 is TGTGCCAGCAGGTTTACATATACAGATACGCAGTATTTT. Translation gives CASRFTYTDTQYF. Using reference TRBV7-6 and TRBJ2-3 for the parts outside the CDR3, the full variable domain is GAGVSQSPRYKVTKRGQDVALRCDPISGHVSLYWYRQALGQGPEFLTYFNYEAQQDKSGLPNDRFSAERPEGSISTLTIQRTEQRDSAMYRCASRFTYTDTQYFGPGTRLTVL.

The J gene is TRBJ1-2, the V gene TRBV14, with a weak D call TRBD1 (6 bases). The V and J ends lost 4 bases and 0 bases respectively, with 18 bases between them. This CDR3 spans 17 amino acids. CDR1 is SGHDN and CDR2 is FVKESK in the germline V gene. Here the CDR3 DNA reads TGTGCCAGCAGCCTGGGGAAAGGACAGTTGGCTAACTATGGCTACACCTTC. Translation gives CASSLGKGQLANYGYTF.